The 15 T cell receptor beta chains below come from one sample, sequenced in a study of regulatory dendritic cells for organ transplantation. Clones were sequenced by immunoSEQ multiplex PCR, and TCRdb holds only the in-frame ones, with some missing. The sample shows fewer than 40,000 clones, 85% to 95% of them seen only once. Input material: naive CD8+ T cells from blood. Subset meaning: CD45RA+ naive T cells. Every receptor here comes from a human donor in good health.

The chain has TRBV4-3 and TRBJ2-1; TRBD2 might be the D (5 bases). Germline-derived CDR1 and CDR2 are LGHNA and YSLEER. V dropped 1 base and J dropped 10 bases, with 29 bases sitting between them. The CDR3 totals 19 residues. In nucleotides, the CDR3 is TGCGCCAGCAGCCAAGTAGGACCCGGTGCGGGCGGGCCCTTAGCCGAGCAGTTCTTC. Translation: CASSQVGPGAGGPLAEQFF.

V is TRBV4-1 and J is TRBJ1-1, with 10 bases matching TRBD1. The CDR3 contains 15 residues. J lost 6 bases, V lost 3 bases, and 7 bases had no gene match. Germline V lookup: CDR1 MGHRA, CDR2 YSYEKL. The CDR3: CASSHQTGGVAEAFF. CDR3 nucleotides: TGCGCCAGCAGCCACCAGACAGGGGGCGTCGCTGAAGCTTTCTTT.

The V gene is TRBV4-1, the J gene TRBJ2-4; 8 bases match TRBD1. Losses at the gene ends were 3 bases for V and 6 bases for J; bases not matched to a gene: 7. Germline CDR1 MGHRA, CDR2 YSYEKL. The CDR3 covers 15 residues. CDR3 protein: CASSHPTGDGNIQYF. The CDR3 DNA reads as TGCGCCAGCAGCCACCCGACAGGGGATGGAAACATTCAGTACTTC.

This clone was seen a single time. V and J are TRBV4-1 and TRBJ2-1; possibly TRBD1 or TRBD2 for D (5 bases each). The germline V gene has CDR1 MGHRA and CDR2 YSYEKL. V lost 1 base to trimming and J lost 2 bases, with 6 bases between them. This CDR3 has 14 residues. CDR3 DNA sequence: TGCGCCAGCAGCCAAGGGGGGACCTACAATGAGCAGTTCTTC. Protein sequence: CASSQGGTYNEQFF.

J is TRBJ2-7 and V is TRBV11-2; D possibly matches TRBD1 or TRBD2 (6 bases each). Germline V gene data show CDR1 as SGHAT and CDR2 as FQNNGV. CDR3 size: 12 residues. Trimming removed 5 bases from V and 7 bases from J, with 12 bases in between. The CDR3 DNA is TGTGCCAGCAGCCGCGGGACATGGGAGCAGTACTTC. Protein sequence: CASSRGTWEQYF.

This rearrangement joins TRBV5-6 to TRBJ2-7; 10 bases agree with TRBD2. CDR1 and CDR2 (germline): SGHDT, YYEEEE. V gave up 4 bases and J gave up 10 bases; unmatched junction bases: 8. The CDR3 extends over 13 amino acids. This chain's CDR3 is CASSGTTSGVQYF. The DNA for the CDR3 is TGTGCCAGCAGCGGCACAACTAGCGGGGTCCAGTACTTC.

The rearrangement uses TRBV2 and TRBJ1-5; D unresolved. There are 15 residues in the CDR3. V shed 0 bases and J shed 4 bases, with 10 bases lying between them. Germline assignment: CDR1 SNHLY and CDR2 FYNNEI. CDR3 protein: CASSEALSGNQPQHF. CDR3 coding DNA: TGTGCCAGCAGTGAAGCTCTGTCGGGGAATCAGCCCCAGCATTTT.

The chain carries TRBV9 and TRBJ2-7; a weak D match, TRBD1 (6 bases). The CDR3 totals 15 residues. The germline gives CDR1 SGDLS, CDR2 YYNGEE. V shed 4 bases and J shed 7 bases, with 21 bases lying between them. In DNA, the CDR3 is TGTGCCAGCAGCACCTTCACAGGGTCGGGCGAAGAGCAGTACTTC. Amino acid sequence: CASSTFTGSGEEQYF.

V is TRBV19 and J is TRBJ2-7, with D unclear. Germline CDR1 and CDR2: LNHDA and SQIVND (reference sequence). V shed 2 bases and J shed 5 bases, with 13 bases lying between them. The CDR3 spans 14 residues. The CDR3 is CASSIRGLGNEQYF. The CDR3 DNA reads TGTGCCAGTAGTATAAGAGGTCTAGGGAACGAGCAGTACTTC.

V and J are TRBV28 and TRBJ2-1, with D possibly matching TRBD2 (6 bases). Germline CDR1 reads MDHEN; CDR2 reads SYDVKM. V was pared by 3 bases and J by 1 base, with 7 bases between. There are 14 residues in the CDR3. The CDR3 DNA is TGTGCCAGCAGTTTGGGGACTTCCTACAATGAGCAGTTCTTC. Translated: CASSLGTSYNEQFF.

The CDR3 sequence: CASSFGIAGKTYEQYF. CDR3 sequence (DNA): TGTGCCAGCAGCTTCGGGATAGCGGGGAAAACCTACGAGCAGTACTTC. This chain joins TRBV13 and TRBJ2-7; 8 nucleotides align to TRBD2. The CDR3 covers 16 residues. Trimming took 3 bases from V and 2 from J; bases not matched to a gene: 9. Germline V CDR1 and CDR2: PRHDT, FYEKMQ (reference sequence).

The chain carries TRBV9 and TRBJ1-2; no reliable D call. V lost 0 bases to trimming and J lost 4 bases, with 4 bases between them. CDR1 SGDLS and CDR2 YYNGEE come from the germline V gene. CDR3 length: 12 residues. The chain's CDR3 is CASSVGTYGYTF. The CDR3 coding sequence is TGTGCCAGCAGCGTAGGCACCTATGGCTACACCTTC. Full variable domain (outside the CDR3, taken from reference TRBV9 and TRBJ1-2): DSGVTQTPKHLITATGQRVTLRCSPRSGDLSVYWYQQSLDQGLQFLIQYYNGEERAKGNILERFSAQQFPDLHSELNLSSLELGDSALYFCASSVGTYGYTFGSGTRLTVV.

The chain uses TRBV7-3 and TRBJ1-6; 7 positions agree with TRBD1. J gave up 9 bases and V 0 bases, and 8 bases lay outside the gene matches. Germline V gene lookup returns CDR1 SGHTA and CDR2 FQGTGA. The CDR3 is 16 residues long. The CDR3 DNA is TGTGCCAGCAGCTTAACGTACAGGGGAGGTTTTTCACCCCTCCACTTT. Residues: CASSLTYRGGFSPLHF.

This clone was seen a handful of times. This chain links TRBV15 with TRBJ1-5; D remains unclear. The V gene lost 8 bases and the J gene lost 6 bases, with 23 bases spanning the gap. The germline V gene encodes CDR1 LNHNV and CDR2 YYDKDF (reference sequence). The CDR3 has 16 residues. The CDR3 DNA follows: TGTGCCACCGGGAGGAGGCTGGAGGGCGTCGGTCAGCCCCAGCATTTT. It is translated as CATGRRLEGVGQPQHF. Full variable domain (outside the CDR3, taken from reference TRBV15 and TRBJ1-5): DAMVIQNPRYQVTQFGKPVTLSCSQTLNHNVMYWYQQKSSQAPKLLFHYYDKDFNNEADTPDNFQSRRPNTSFCFLDIRSPGLGDTAMYLCATGRRLEGVGQPQHFGDGTRLSIL.

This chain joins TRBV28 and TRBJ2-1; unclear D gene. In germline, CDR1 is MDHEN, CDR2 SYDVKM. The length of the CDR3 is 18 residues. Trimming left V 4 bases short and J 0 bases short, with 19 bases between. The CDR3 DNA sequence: TGTGCCAGCAGTTCACGCAAGCTCAGCGTGAGCTCCTACAATGAGCAGTTCTTC. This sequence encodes CASSSRKLSVSSYNEQFF.